This T cell receptor (beta chain) is from a study of vaccination effects on CD4 cells after COVID-19. Study observations and caveats: From healthy vaccinees, only 1 of 255 vaccine-induced clones also reacted to common cold coronaviruses.

A word on this clone: Its antigen is not known.

The assay was immunoSEQ multiplex PCR, and TCRdb's table has in-frame clones only and misses some. The table lists some 79,000 clones, about 70% of them singletons. The V end lost 0 bases, the J end lost 6 bases, and 23 bases lay between the germline ends. CDR1 and CDR2 (germline): SGHRS, YFSETQ. CDR3 length: 18 amino acids. Sequencing followed a ViraFEST assay step that expanded antigen-specific CD4+ T cells with viral peptide pools. Subsequent to a culture period of 10 to 11 days, CD4+ T cells were isolated. None of these healthy vaccinees had been infected with SARS-CoV-2 before vaccination. It was with around 10 IU/ml IL-2 and around 10 ug/ml peptides that 1.8 million or so PBMC per well were cultured. A half-volume exchange with IL-2 medium occurred on days 3 and 7.

The V gene is TRBV5-1, the J gene TRBJ2-3; TRBD1 is a possible D gene (6 bases). The sequencing used CD4+ T cells from PBMCs cultured with HCoV-229E spike peptides, collected before COVID-19 vaccination. The source of this sequence is a human donor who received a COVID-19 vaccine. The CDR3 bases are TGCGCCAGCAGCTTGGCCGATCTGGGACACCTCACGGGGGATACGCAGTATTTT. Amino acid sequence: CASSLADLGHLTGDTQYF.